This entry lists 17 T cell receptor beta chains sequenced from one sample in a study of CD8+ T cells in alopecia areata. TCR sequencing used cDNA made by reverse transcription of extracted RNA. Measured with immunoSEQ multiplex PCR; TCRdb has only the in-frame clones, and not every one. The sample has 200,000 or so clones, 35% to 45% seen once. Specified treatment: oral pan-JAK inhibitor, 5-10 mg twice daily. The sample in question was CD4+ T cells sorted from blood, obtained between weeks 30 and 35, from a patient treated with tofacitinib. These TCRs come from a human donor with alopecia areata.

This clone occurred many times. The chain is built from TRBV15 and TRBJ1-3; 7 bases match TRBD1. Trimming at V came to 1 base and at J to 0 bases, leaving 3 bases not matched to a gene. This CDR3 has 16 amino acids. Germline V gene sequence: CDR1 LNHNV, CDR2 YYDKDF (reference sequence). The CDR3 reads CATSRATGYSGNTIYF. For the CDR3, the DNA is TGTGCCACCAGCAGAGCGACAGGGTACTCTGGAAACACCATATATTTT.

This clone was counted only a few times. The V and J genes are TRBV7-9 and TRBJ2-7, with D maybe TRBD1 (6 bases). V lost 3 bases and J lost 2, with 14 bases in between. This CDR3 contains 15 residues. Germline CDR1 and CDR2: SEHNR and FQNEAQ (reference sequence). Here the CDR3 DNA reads TGTGCCAGCAGCTTTAACAGGGAACGACCCTACGAGCAGTACTTC. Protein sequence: CASSFNRERPYEQYF.

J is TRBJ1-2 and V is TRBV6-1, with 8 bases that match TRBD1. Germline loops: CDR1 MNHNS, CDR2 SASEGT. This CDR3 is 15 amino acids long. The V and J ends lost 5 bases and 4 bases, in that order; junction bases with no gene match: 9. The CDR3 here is CASSLPGQDVYGYTF. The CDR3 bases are TGTGCCAGCAGTTTACCGGGACAGGATGTCTATGGCTACACCTTC.

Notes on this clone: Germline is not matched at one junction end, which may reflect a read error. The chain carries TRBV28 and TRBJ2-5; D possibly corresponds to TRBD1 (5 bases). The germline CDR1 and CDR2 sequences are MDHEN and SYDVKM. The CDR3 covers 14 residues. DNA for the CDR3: TGTGCCAGCCACCAACAGGCGACCCAAGAGACCCAGCACTTC. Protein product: CASHQQATQETQHF.

The CDR3 region is CSASIGLGGPYEQYF. The CDR3, as DNA: TGCAGCGCCTCGATCGGGTTGGGGGGCCCCTACGAGCAGTACTTC. The chain recombines TRBV29-1 with TRBJ2-7; the D gene could be TRBD1 or TRBD2 (6 bases each). V was trimmed by 7 bases and J by 2 bases, leaving 21 bases between them. This CDR3 is built from 15 residues. The V gene's germline CDR1 is SQVTM and CDR2 ANQGSEA.

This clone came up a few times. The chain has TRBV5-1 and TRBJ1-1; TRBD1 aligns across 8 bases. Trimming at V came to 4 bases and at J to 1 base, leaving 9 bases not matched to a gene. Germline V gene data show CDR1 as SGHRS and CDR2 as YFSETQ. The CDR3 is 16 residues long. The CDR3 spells CASSMKSGQGNTEAFF. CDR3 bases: TGCGCCAGCAGCATGAAATCCGGACAGGGGAACACTGAAGCTTTCTTT.

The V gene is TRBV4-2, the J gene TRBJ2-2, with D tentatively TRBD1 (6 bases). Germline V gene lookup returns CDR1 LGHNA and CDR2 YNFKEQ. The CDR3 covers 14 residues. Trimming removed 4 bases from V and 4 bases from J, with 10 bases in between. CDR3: CASSREQGTGELFF. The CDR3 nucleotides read TGTGCCAGCAGCCGTGAACAGGGCACCGGGGAGCTGTTTTTT.

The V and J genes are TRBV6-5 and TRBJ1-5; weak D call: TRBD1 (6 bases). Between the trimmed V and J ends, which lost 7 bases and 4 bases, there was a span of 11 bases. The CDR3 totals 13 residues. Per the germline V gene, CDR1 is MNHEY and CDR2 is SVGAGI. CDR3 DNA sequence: TGTGCCAGCACCAAAGGGGGGAATCAGCCCCAGCATTTT. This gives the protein CASTKGGNQPQHF.

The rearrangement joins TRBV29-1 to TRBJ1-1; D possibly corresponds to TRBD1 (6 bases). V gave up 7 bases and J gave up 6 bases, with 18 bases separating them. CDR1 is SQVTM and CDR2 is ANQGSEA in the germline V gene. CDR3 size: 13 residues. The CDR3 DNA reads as TGCAGCGCTATGGGACATCTTCCTGCTGAAGCTTTCTTT. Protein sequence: CSAMGHLPAEAFF.

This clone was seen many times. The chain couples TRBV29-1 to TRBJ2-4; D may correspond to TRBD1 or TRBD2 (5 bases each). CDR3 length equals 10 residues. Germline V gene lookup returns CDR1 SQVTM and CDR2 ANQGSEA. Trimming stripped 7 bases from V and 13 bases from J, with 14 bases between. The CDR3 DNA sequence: TGCAGCGGCCGGGACGCGGCACAGTACTTC. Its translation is CSGRDAAQYF.

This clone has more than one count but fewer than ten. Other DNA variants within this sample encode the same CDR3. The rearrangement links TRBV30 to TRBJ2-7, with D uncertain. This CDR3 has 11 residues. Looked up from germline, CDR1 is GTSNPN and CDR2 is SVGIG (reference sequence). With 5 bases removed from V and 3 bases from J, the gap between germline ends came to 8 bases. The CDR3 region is CAWGRYYEQYF. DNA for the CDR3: TGTGCCTGGGGACGGTACTACGAGCAGTACTTC. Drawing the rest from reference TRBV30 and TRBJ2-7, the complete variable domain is SQTIHQWPATLVQPVGSPLSLECTVEGTSNPNLYWYRQAAGRGLQLLFYSVGIGQISSEVPQNLSASRPQDRQFILSSKKLLLSDSGFYLCAWGRYYEQYFGPGTRLTVT.

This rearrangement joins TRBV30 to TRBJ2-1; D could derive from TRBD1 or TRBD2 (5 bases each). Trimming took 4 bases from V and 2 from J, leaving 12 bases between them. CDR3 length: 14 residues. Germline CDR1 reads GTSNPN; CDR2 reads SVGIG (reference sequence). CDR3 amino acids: CAWTPGDPYNEQFF. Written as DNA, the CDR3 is TGTGCCTGGACGCCCGGGGACCCCTACAATGAGCAGTTCTTC.

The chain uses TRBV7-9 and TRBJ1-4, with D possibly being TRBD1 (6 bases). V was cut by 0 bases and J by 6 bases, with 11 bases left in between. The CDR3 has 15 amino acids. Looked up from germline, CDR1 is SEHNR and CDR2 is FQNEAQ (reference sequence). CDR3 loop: CASSLAPGAYEKLFF. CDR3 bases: TGTGCCAGCAGCTTAGCACCGGGGGCGTATGAAAAACTGTTTTTT.

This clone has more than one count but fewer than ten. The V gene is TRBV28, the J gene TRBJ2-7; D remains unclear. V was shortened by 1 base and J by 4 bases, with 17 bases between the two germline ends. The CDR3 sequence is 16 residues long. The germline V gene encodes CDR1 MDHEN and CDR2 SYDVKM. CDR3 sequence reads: CASSLYGRVGEYEQYF. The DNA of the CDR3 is TGTGCCAGCAGTTTATATGGCCGGGTTGGTGAATACGAGCAGTACTTC.

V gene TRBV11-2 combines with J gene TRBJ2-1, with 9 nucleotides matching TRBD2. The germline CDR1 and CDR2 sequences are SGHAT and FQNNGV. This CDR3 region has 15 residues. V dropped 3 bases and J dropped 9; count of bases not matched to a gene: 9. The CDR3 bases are TGTGCCAGCAGCTTCGATGCTAGCGGGGTATCTGAGCAGTTCTTC. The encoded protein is CASSFDASGVSEQFF.

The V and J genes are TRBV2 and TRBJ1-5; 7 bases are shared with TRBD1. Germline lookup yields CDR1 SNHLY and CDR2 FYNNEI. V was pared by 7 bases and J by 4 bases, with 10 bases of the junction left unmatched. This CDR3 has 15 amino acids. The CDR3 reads CASKTMGTANQPQHF. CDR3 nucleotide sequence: TGTGCCAGCAAAACGATGGGGACAGCAAATCAGCCCCAGCATTTT.

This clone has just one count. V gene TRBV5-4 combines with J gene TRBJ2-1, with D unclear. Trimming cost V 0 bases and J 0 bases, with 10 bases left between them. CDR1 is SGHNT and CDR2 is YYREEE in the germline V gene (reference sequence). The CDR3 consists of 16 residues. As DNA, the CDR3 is TGTGCCAGCAGCTTGGACCCACGGAGCTCCTACAATGAGCAGTTCTTC. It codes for CASSLDPRSSYNEQFF.